This TCR beta chain was sequenced in a study of T cell responses to AZD1222 COVID-19 vaccine. Background on the study: Both about-4-week and about-12-week second-dose recipients were combined.

Measured with immunoSEQ multiplex PCR; TCRdb has only the in-frame clones, and not every one. Here the sample spans over 45,000 clones, around nine tenths being singletons. Concerning this clone: No antigen is known for it.

With 0 bases removed from V and 4 bases from J, the gap between germline ends came to 15 bases. The germline V gene has CDR1 LGHNA and CDR2 YSLEER. The CDR3 is 16 residues long. Findings of the study overall: White British ancestry dominated among donors, who included more females, and clonal diversity was possibly underestimated. Just 6 or 7 people given AZD1222 tested seropositive at baseline. Across the whole spike, CD4 TCRs peaked at regions 160-218 and 743-854.

The sequence was obtained from an adult in good health. This chain joins TRBV4-3 and TRBJ1-2; D may be TRBD1 (5 bases). This specimen consisted of peripheral blood, obtained on day 0 of AZD1222 vaccination. In nucleotides, the CDR3 is TGCGCCAGCAGCCAAGATTTTTCACTTAGGGGCTATGGCTACACCTTC. This gives the protein CASSQDFSLRGYGYTF.